One sample yielded the 22 T cell receptor beta chains listed below, sequenced in a study of control samples from healthy donors and cancer patients. Method: immunoSEQ multiplex PCR; TCRdb's copy keeps in-frame clones and lacks some. Of thousands of clones in the sample, around nine tenths are singletons; the top ten hold about 20%. The specimen was PBMCs. The receptors were sampled from a man between 60 and 70 years old with colorectal cancer.

The V and J genes are TRBV4-2 and TRBJ1-4, with 10 bases that match TRBD1. The CDR3 is 16 amino acids. CDR1 LGHNA and CDR2 YNFKEQ come from the germline V gene. J lost 6 bases, V lost 3 bases, and 7 bases had no gene match. The DNA of the CDR3 is TGTGCCAGCAGCCATGACCCCGGGACAGGGGATGAAAAACTGTTTTTT. Its translation: CASSHDPGTGDEKLFF.

The rearrangement links TRBV4-2 to TRBJ1-2, with a weak D call TRBD1 (6 bases). The CDR3 is made up of 15 amino acids. V lost 4 bases, J lost 3 bases, and 15 bases lay in between. The germline CDR1 and CDR2 sequences are LGHNA and YNFKEQ. In nucleotides, the CDR3 is TGTGCCAGCAGCCGTCGGACAGCCGAAGACTATGGCTACACCTTC. Translation gives CASSRRTAEDYGYTF.

The rearrangement links TRBV9 to TRBJ2-5; D possibly corresponds to TRBD1 (6 bases). The V gene lost 0 bases and the J gene lost 1 base, with 13 bases spanning the gap. The germline V gene has CDR1 SGDLS and CDR2 YYNGEE. The CDR3 consists of 16 residues. The CDR3 sequence is CASSVAGAPSQETQYF. In DNA form, the CDR3 reads TGTGCCAGCAGCGTAGCAGGGGCCCCTAGCCAAGAGACCCAGTACTTC.

The J gene is TRBJ1-1, the V gene TRBV3-1 (or the pseudogene TRBV3-2); D ambiguous. The CDR3 is 13 residues long. In germline, CDR1 is LGHDT, CDR2 YNNKEL (reference sequence). Deletions cut 2 bases from V and 6 bases from J, with 10 bases between. The CDR3 sequence is CASSQIRGSEAFF. The CDR3 coding sequence is TGTGCCAGCAGCCAAATCCGAGGTTCTGAAGCTTTCTTT.

The chain is built from TRBV5-1 and TRBJ2-5, with TRBD1 matching over 9 bases. Germline V gene lookup returns CDR1 SGHRS and CDR2 YFSETQ. The CDR3 loop spans 15 amino acids. V shed 3 bases and J 5 bases; nucleotides not matched to a gene: 8. DNA for the CDR3: TGCGCCAGCAGCTCCCCACAGGGGGCTGGGGAGACCCAGTACTTC. Its translation is CASSSPQGAGETQYF.

The V gene is TRBV3-1 (or the pseudogene TRBV3-2), the J gene TRBJ2-1, with no clear D. Trimming shortened V by 4 bases and J by 5 bases, and 21 bases separated the two germline ends. CDR3 length: 17 residues. Germline-derived CDR1 and CDR2 are LGHDT and YNNKEL (reference sequence). The CDR3 reads CASSRGCPFHSDNEQFF. The CDR3 DNA follows: TGTGCCAGCAGCCGCGGATGTCCCTTCCATTCCGACAATGAGCAGTTCTTC.

V gene TRBV18 combines with J gene TRBJ2-3, with D unresolved. CDR1 is KGHSH and CDR2 is LQKENI in the germline V gene. V was pared by 3 bases and J by 6 bases, with 13 bases between. The CDR3 runs to 14 residues. This chain's CDR3 is CASSPVDSVDTQYF. CDR3 in DNA: TGTGCCAGCTCACCCGTCGACTCCGTGGATACGCAGTATTTT.

The rearrangement uses TRBV27 and TRBJ2-7, with D perhaps TRBD2 (6 bases). CDR3 length equals 14 residues. The V gene's germline CDR1 is MNHEY and CDR2 SMNVEV (reference sequence). Deletions cut 3 bases from V and 0 bases from J, with 9 bases between. CDR3 coding DNA: TGTGCCAGCAGTTTTTCGGGGGACTCCTACGAGCAGTACTTC. As protein: CASSFSGDSYEQYF.

The rearrangement uses TRBV6-1 and TRBJ1-4; D is possibly TRBD1 (5 bases). V dropped 2 bases and J dropped 6 bases, with 13 bases sitting between them. In germline, CDR1 is MNHNS, CDR2 SASEGT. The CDR3 totals 15 residues. CDR3 loop: CASSESGGWDEKLFF. For the CDR3, the DNA is TGTGCCAGCAGTGAAAGCGGGGGGTGGGATGAAAAACTGTTTTTT.

This chain uses TRBV2 with TRBJ1-4; a possible D gene is TRBD1 (5 bases). The CDR3 sequence is 13 residues long. Germline values: CDR1 SNHLY, CDR2 FYNNEI. Trimming took 6 bases from V and 8 from J, leaving 13 bases between them. CDR3 nucleotide sequence: TGTGCCAGCAGCGACAGTGAGGGGGAAAAACTGTTTTTT. This encodes CASSDSEGEKLFF.

The chain combines TRBV6-5 with TRBJ2-1; D is unresolved. Germline assignment: CDR1 MNHEY and CDR2 SVGAGI. The CDR3 extends over 13 amino acids. V was cut by 0 bases and J by 6 bases, with 6 bases left in between. The CDR3 DNA reads as TGTGCCAGCAGTTACTCGGGTACCAATGAGCAGTTCTTC. Its translation: CASSYSGTNEQFF.

This clone was found once. The chain combines TRBV12-3 or TRBV12-4 with TRBJ1-6, with a weak D call TRBD1 (6 bases). The V end was cut by 5 bases, the J end by 10 bases, with 9 bases between. This CDR3 is built from 12 residues. CDR3 residues: CASSTGRSPLHF. In DNA form, the CDR3 reads TGTGCCAGCAGTACAGGGAGATCACCCCTCCACTTT.

V and J are TRBV6-6 and TRBJ2-7; TRBD2 matches at 7 bases. The CDR3 consists of 14 residues. J was trimmed by 6 bases and V by 0 bases; bases with no gene match: 5. Germline V gene data show CDR1 as MNHNY and CDR2 as SVGAGI (reference sequence). Here the CDR3 DNA reads TGTGCCAGCAGTTACTCCGGGGGGTTAAGCGAGCAGTACTTC. Its translation: CASSYSGGLSEQYF.

The chain uses TRBV7-9 and TRBJ1-3; the D is unclear. The germline CDR1 and CDR2 sequences are SEHNR and FQNEAQ (reference sequence). Trimming stripped 4 bases from V and 2 bases from J, with 12 bases between. This CDR3 has 15 amino acids. CDR3 sequence (DNA): TGTGCCAGCAGCTCTATACCCGAAACTGGAAACACCATATATTTT. As protein: CASSSIPETGNTIYF.

The rearrangement links TRBV9 to TRBJ1-1; TRBD1 matches at 7 bases. V shed 0 bases, J shed 4 bases, and the junction held 9 bases outside the gene matches. The CDR3 is made up of 16 amino acids. The germline CDR1 and CDR2 sequences are SGDLS and YYNGEE. The CDR3 bases are TGTGCCAGCAGCGTAGATCTTCGGGCAGGGGGCACTGAAGCTTTCTTT. Translated, it gives CASSVDLRAGGTEAFF.

CDR3 residues: CSVEWGPYEQYF. CDR3 nucleotides: TGCAGCGTTGAATGGGGTCCCTACGAGCAGTACTTC. The chain employs TRBV29-1 and TRBJ2-7; no definite D call. Germline lookup yields CDR1 SQVTM and CDR2 ANQGSEA. Between the trimmed V and J ends, which lost 2 bases and 2 bases, there was a span of 7 bases. There are 12 residues in the CDR3.

The V gene is TRBV11-2, the J gene TRBJ2-5; TRBD2 is a possible D gene (5 bases). Germline V lookup: CDR1 SGHAT, CDR2 FQNNGV. The CDR3 contains 15 residues. With 5 bases removed from V and 5 bases from J, the gap between germline ends came to 18 bases. The CDR3 protein is CASSARDYEGETQYF. CDR3 DNA: TGTGCCAGCAGCGCCCGGGATTACGAAGGGGAGACCCAGTACTTC.

The rearrangement links TRBV28 to TRBJ1-2; 8 bases are a match to TRBD1. The CDR3 is 16 residues long. Losses at the gene ends were 4 bases for V and 5 bases for J; bases not matched to a gene: 12. Germline CDR1 MDHEN, CDR2 SYDVKM. Here the CDR3 DNA reads TGTGCCAGCAGTTCCCTGACAGGGGAGCGTGGGTATGGCTACACCTTC. Amino acids: CASSSLTGERGYGYTF.

The V gene is TRBV6-5, the J gene TRBJ2-1; the D gene is possibly TRBD2 (7 bases). From germline, CDR1 is MNHEY and CDR2 SVGAGI. CDR3 length: 15 residues. Trimming left V 3 bases short and J 8 bases short, with 17 bases between. CDR3 region: CASSYRRGGAHEQFF. The CDR3 DNA follows: TGTGCCAGCAGTTATAGGAGAGGGGGGGCACATGAGCAGTTCTTC.

V and J are TRBV5-1 and TRBJ1-1; D is unclear. The CDR3 is made up of 15 amino acids. Germline CDR1 SGHRS, CDR2 YFSETQ. Trimming removed 0 bases at V and 5 bases at J, with 14 bases between. The CDR3 nucleotides read TGCGCCAGCAGCTTGGCGAGGGTGGGTAGGACTGAAGCTTTCTTT. It translates to CASSLARVGRTEAFF.

The J gene is TRBJ1-5, the V gene TRBV2; D might be TRBD1 (5 bases). Trimming took 4 bases from V and 3 from J, leaving 13 bases between them. The CDR3 sequence is 15 residues long. CDR1 and CDR2 from the germline V gene are SNHLY and FYNNEI. The chain's CDR3 is CASSVGTYLNQPQHF. The CDR3 DNA is TGTGCCAGCAGTGTCGGGACCTATCTCAATCAGCCCCAGCATTTT.

This clone is a singleton in its sample. The junction departs from the called germline gene at one end, perhaps through a read error. The gene calls are TRBV6-6 and TRBJ1-6, with D unclear. The CDR3 has 12 amino acids. The germline gives CDR1 MNHNY, CDR2 SVGAGI (reference sequence). CDR3 bases: TGTGCCAGCAGTAGTGGGGAGGCCAGGTTTGGCTTT. As protein: CASSSGEARFGF.